The entry that follows covers one TCR beta chain sequence. This entry comes from a study of blood T cell repertoires in COVID-19. Study-wide background: The United States, Italy and Spain supplied acute and convalescent COVID-19 samples. PBMCs, B-cell-depleted T cells, or T cells provided the cDNA or gDNA that made up the material.

Per the study methods: Reference gene primer amplification gave nucleated cell count estimates. Profiling relied on immunoSEQ multiplex PCR, and the TCRdb table lists in-frame clones only, not all of them. The V and J calls and clone size come from that table; D and trimming were worked out from the DNA. Of 150,000 or so clones listed, roughly 82% are singletons. Trimming removed 2 bases from V and 0 bases from J, with 17 bases in between. Germline-derived CDR1 and CDR2 are GTSNPN and SVGIG (reference sequence). This CDR3 spans 18 amino acids. The source is a woman aged 70-85 years with acute or convalescent COVID-19. Sequencing input: peripheral blood. V and J are TRBV30 and TRBJ1-6; weak D call: TRBD1 (6 bases). The DNA for the CDR3 is TGTGCCTGGAGTCCCAAGGGGGGGTTATACTCCTATAATTCACCCCTCCACTTT. It translates to CAWSPKGGLYSYNSPLHF.